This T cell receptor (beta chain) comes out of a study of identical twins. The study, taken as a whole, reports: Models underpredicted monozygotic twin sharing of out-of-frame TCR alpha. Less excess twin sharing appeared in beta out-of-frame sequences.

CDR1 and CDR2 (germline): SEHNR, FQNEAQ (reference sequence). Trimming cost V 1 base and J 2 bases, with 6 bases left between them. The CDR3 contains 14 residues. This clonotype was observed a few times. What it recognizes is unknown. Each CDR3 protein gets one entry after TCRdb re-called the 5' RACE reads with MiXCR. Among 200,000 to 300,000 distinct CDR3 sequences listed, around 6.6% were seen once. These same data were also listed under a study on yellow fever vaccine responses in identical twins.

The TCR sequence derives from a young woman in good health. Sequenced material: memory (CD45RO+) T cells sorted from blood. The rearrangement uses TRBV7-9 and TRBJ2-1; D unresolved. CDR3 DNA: TGTGCCAGCAGCTTAGGACCCGCCTACAATGAGCAGTTCTTC. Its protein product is CASSLGPAYNEQFF.